This TCR beta chain was sequenced for a study of T-cell reconstitution after alpha-beta-depleted transplantation in children. Study-wide findings and caveats: Expanded clones from the graft, numbering several hundred, reportedly supplied alpha-beta T cells about two months after transplant. T-cell counts and diversity at one year following transplant were attributed mainly to newly produced T cells. Surviving recipient T cells and thymic progenitors accounted for the high day-60 TCRbeta diversity observed in some patients.

Unique molecular identifiers featured in how the TCRbeta library was prepared. In TCRdb, the PCR reads were re-called with MiXCR into one record per CDR3 protein. The sample lists about 830,000 distinct CDR3 sequences; 15% to 20% were seen once. This clonotype has more than one count but fewer than ten. The antigen remains unidentified. The CDR3 has 13 residues. Trimming took off 3 bases at V and 5 bases at J, with 13 bases between the two ends. Germline V CDR1 and CDR2: DFQATT, SNEGSKA (reference sequence). The sequence was obtained from a male patient between 10 and 17 years old who had a stem cell transplant for acute lymphoblastic leukemia, so the T cells may come from the graft donor. The sequencing here drew on PBMCs, mostly from graft donor cells, taken 360 days after TCRalphabeta/CD19-depleted stem cell transplant. The rearrangement uses TRBV20-1 and TRBJ1-2, with a tentative D call TRBD1 (5 bases). The CDR3, as DNA: TGCAGTGCTAGTTCCTGGGGACTTTATGGCTACACCTTC. It encodes CSASSWGLYGYTF.